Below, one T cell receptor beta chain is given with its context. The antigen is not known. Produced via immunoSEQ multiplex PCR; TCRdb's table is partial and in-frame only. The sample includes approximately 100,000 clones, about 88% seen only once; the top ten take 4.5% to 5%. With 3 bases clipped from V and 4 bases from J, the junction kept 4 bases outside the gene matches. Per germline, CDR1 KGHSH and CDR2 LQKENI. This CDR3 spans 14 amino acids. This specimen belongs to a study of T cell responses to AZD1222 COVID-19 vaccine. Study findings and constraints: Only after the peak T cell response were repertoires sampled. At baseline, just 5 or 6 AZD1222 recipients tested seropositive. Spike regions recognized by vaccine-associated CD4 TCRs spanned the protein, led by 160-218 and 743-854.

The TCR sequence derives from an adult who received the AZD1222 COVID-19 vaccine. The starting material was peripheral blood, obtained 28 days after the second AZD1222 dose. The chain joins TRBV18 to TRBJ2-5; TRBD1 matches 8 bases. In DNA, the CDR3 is TGTGCCAGCTCACCCCGGACAGGGCTAGAGACCCAGTACTTC. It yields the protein CASSPRTGLETQYF.